This T cell receptor beta chain was observed in a study of shared clonotypes between healthy human individuals. Study background: The composition of the donors was a couple of women and a few men aged 18 to 49.

Clones were read by immunoSEQ multiplex PCR, and TCRdb kept only the in-frame ones, dropping some. Of roughly 1,100,000 clones detected, about 80% appear once; the ten largest clones hold 1.2% to 1.5%. Each of the donors was a healthy adult who was HIV-negative and had not had a recent acute infection or vaccination. Germline V gene lookup returns CDR1 SGHTA and CDR2 FQGNSA. CDR3 length: 13 residues. Trimming stripped 0 bases from V and 7 bases from J, with 7 bases between. The receptor was isolated from a man aged 18 to 30 in good health. Sequencing input: memory CD4+ T cells sorted from blood. The subset is: CD45RA-negative fraction. This chain connects TRBV7-2 to TRBJ2-1; D perhaps matches TRBD2 (5 bases). The DNA of the CDR3 is TGTGCCAGCAGCTTAGCTTCGGGGAATGAGCAGTTCTTC. Its protein product is CASSLASGNEQFF.